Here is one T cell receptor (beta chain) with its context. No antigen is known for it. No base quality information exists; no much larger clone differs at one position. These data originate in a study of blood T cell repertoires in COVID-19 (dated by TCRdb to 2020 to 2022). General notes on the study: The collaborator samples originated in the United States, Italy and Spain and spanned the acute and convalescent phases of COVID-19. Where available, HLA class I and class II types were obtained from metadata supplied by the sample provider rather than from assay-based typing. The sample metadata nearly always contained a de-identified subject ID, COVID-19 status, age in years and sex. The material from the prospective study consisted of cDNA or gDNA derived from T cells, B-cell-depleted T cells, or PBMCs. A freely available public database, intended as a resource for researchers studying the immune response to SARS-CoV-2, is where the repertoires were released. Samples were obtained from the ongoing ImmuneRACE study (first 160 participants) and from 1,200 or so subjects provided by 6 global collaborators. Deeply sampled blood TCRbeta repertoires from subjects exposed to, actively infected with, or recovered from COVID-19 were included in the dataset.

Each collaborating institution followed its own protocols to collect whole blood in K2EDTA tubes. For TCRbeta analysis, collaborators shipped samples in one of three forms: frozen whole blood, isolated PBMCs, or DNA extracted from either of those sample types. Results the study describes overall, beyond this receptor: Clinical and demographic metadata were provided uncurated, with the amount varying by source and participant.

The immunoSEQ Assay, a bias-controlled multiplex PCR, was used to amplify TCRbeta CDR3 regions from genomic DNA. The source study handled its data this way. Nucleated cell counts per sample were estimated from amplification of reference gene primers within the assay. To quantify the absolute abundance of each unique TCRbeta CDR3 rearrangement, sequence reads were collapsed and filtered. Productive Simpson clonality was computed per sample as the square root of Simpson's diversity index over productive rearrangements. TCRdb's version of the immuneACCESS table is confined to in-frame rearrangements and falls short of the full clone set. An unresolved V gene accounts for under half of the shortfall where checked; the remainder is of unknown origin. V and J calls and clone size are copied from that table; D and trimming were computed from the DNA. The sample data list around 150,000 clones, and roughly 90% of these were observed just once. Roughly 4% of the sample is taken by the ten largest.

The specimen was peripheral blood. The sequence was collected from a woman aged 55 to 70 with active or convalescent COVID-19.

The nucleotide sequence is given as TGTGCCACCAGTGATCCCCAAAGCACAGATACGCAGTATTTT. Its product reads: CATSDPQSTDTQYF. The receptor chain draws on TRBV24-1 and TRBJ2-3; no D gene call is confident. The junction carries 6 bases between V and J, which are trimmed by 3 bases and 0 bases respectively. The CDR3 has 14 amino acids, counting the end cysteine and phenylalanine. The kept DNA is CDR3 alone, 42 bases in frame from the first base. From the germline V gene, CDR1 is KGHDR and CDR2 is SFDVKD.